The source of this T cell receptor (beta chain) is a study of blood T cell repertoires in COVID-19. In the study overall: Samples came from the United States, Italy and Spain, spanning acute and convalescent COVID-19. Sources were T cells, B-cell-depleted T cells, or PBMCs; the material itself was cDNA or gDNA.

Original methodology: Reference gene primer amplification gave nucleated cell count estimates. Assay: immunoSEQ multiplex PCR; the TCRdb copy retains only in-frame clones and omits some. The V and J calls and clone size were taken over from that table, and D and trimming were inferred from the DNA. The sample consists of 60,000 to 75,000 clones, 87% of them appearing once. The sequence derives from an elderly woman with acute or convalescent COVID-19. The sample taken for sequencing was peripheral blood.

Here the CDR3 reads CAWSAGAADTQYF. The CDR3 DNA reads as TGTGCCTGGAGTGCGGGAGCCGCAGATACGCAGTATTTT. The chain uses TRBV30 and TRBJ2-3; weak D call: TRBD2 (6 bases). The CDR3 contains 13 residues. CDR1 is GTSNPN and CDR2 is SVGIG in the germline V gene (reference sequence). V was clipped by 1 base and J by 4 bases, with 9 bases between them.